Listed below are T cell receptor beta chains from one sample, sequenced in a study of CD8 T cells in ankylosing spondylitis. TCRdb called the 5' RACE reads again in MiXCR, with one record for every CDR3 protein. The table has 200,000 to 250,000 distinct CDR3 sequences, approximately 24% seen once. Sequencing used blood, either unsorted or a sorted T cell fraction (not recorded which). All receptors come from a male donor with ankylosing spondylitis or in good health (not recorded which). Each CDR3 is given with its conserved first and last residue. A D gene is named only where the DNA matches it firmly. Clone size is shown for a subset of rows, as once, few, many or a class of expanded clone.

v_gene	d_gene	j_gene	abundance	CDR3aa	CDR3nt
TRBV29-1	TRBD2	TRBJ2-7	.	CSVEEGGLAGEGAYEQYF	TGCAGCGTTGAAGAGGGGGGACTAGCGGGAGAAGGGGCCTACGAGCAGTACTTC
TRBV10-3	.	TRBJ1-6	many	CAIRDTYNSPLHF	TGTGCCATCAGGGACACCTATAATTCACCCCTCCACTTT
TRBV29-1	TRBD1	TRBJ2-2	many	CSVKGQKNTGELFF	TGCAGCGTAAAGGGACAGAAGAACACCGGGGAGCTGTTTTTT
TRBV29-1	.	TRBJ2-3	many	CSVEGRQESTDTQYF	TGCAGCGTTGAAGGCCGACAGGAGAGCACAGATACGCAGTATTTT
TRBV5-1	TRBD2	TRBJ2-7	many	CASSFDHPSGVTYEQYF	TGCGCCAGCAGCTTCGACCACCCTAGCGGGGTAACCTACGAGCAGTACTTC
TRBV20-1	.	TRBJ1-6	few	CSARVSGTNSPLHF	TGCAGTGCTAGAGTATCAGGGACTAATTCACCCCTCCACTTT
TRBV5-1	TRBD2	TRBJ2-1	many	CASRGGSGSVNNEQFF	TGCGCCAGCAGGGGGGGGTCGGGGAGCGTCAACAATGAGCAGTTCTTC
TRBV4-1	.	TRBJ1-1	many	CASSQDPRDAEAFF	TGCGCCAGCAGCCAAGATCCCAGGGACGCTGAAGCTTTCTTT
TRBV2	TRBD1	TRBJ1-4	few	CASSDKGQQSVEKLFF	TGTGCCAGCAGTGATAAGGGACAGCAAAGCGTTGAAAAACTGTTTTTT
TRBV6-5	.	TRBJ2-2	many	CASSYSGRFGELFF	TGTGCCAGCAGTTACTCCGGCAGGTTCGGGGAGCTGTTTTTT
TRBV5-6	TRBD1	TRBJ2-1	.	CASSSDTGAPYNEQFF	TGTGCCAGCAGCTCGGATACAGGGGCCCCCTACAATGAGCAGTTCTTC
TRBV12-5	TRBD1	TRBJ1-1	many	CASGSGGLVNTEAFF	TGTGCTAGTGGTTCAGGGGGGTTGGTGAACACTGAAGCTTTCTTT
TRBV7-2	TRBD1	TRBJ2-7	.	CASSLGQGRTSAQYF	TGTGCCAGCAGCTTAGGACAGGGGCGCACCTCAGCCCAGTACTTC
TRBV18	.	TRBJ2-7	few	CASSPKEMVEQYF	TGTGCCAGCTCACCAAAGGAAATGGTTGAGCAGTACTTC
TRBV20-1	TRBD1	TRBJ2-1	.	CSAKGQGAYNEQFF	TGCAGCGCTAAGGGACAGGGAGCTTACAATGAGCAGTTCTTC
TRBV12-3/TRBV12-4	.	TRBJ2-1	many	CASSRTAEHNEQFF	TGTGCCAGCAGCCGGACTGCTGAGCACAATGAGCAGTTCTTC
TRBV4-3	TRBD1	TRBJ1-4	many	CASSHHRGPNEKLFF	TGCGCCAGCAGCCACCACAGGGGCCCTAATGAAAAACTGTTTTTT
TRBV20-1	.	TRBJ2-1	.	CSASLGLNNEQFF	TGCAGTGCTAGTCTTGGTCTGAACAATGAGCAGTTCTTC
TRBV5-5	.	TRBJ2-5	.	CASSLRQRVLYQETQYF	TGTGCCAGCAGCTTGAGACAACGAGTTTTGTACCAAGAGACCCAGTACTTC
TRBV5-5	TRBD1	TRBJ1-2	.	CASRETTGAHGYTF	TGTGCCAGCAGGGAAACGACAGGGGCGCACGGCTACACCTTC
TRBV10-3	.	TRBJ2-7	.	CAIGESSGTYEQYF	TGTGCCATCGGGGAGAGTAGCGGAACCTACGAGCAGTACTTC
TRBV6-5	.	TRBJ2-4	.	CASSYDRKNIQYF	TGTGCCAGCAGTTACGACAGAAAAAACATTCAGTACTTC
TRBV24-1	TRBD1	TRBJ2-7	many	CATSDPATGDEQYF	TGTGCCACCAGTGACCCCGCGACAGGGGACGAGCAGTACTTC
TRBV12-3/TRBV12-4	.	TRBJ1-1	few	CASSLLGRRNTEAFF	TGTGCCAGCAGTTTGCTAGGCAGGCGGAACACTGAAGCTTTCTTT
TRBV6-1	TRBD1	TRBJ2-5	few	CASSSVQGTGGETQYF	TGTGCCAGCAGTAGCGTACAGGGGACAGGGGGAGAGACCCAGTACTTC
TRBV12-3/TRBV12-4	TRBD2	TRBJ2-1	.	CASKAGDPYNEQFF	TGTGCCAGCAAGGCGGGGGACCCTTACAATGAGCAGTTCTTC
TRBV25-1	.	TRBJ2-3	many	CASSGGQSQGPDTQYF	TGTGCCAGCAGCGGAGGACAGAGCCAAGGCCCAGATACGCAGTATTTT
TRBV20-1	TRBD1	TRBJ2-7	.	CSARGGVRGQSYEQYF	TGCAGTGCTAGGGGCGGTGTGAGGGGGCAATCCTACGAGCAGTACTTC
TRBV6-6	.	TRBJ2-2	.	CASVYRGGELFF	TGTGCCAGCGTCTACCGCGGCGGGGAGCTGTTTTTT
TRBV7-2	.	TRBJ2-5	.	CASSLAPSRTQETQYF	TGTGCCAGCAGCTTAGCCCCCTCGCGGACGCAAGAGACCCAGTACTTC
TRBV29-1	TRBD1	TRBJ2-5	.	CSTRQGVAQETQYF	TGCAGCACCCGACAGGGGGTAGCGCAAGAGACCCAGTACTTC
TRBV7-6	.	TRBJ2-1	many	CASSLVPTGYNEQFF	TGTGCCAGCAGCTTAGTCCCAACAGGATACAATGAGCAGTTCTTC
TRBV7-9	.	TRBJ2-2	many	CASSLAGVTGELFF	TGTGCCAGCAGCTTAGCAGGGGTCACCGGGGAGCTGTTTTTT
TRBV20-1	.	TRBJ1-1	many	CSARTGSRGTEAFF	TGCAGTGCCCGAACCGGTAGTCGTGGCACTGAAGCTTTCTTT
TRBV19	.	TRBJ2-2	.	CASSRVPGELFF	TGTGCCAGTAGTCGGGTACCCGGGGAGCTGTTTTTT
TRBV7-8	TRBD1	TRBJ2-5	many	CASSDRVGETQYF	TGTGCCAGCAGCGACAGGGTTGGCGAGACCCAGTACTTC
TRBV10-3	.	TRBJ2-1	many	CAISAVSEQFF	TGTGCCATCAGCGCCGTATCGGAGCAGTTCTTC
TRBV20-1	TRBD1	TRBJ1-2	many	CSAPAHGQGQYGYTF	TGCAGTGCCCCGGCCCACGGACAGGGGCAGTATGGCTACACCTTC